This is a list of T cell receptor beta chains from one sample in a study of T cell responses to AZD1222 COVID-19 vaccine. Assay used: immunoSEQ multiplex PCR; TCRdb lists only in-frame clones, some missing. Of 100,000 or so clones in the sample, roughly 90% are singletons; the top ten hold about 1.8%. Sequencing used peripheral blood, obtained on day 0 of AZD1222 vaccination. Receptors were obtained from an adult in good health. CDR3s include the opening cysteine and the closing phenylalanine or tryptophan.

v_gene	j_gene	CDR3aa
TRBV10-2	TRBJ1-1	CASSETGEIWTEAFF
TRBV6-5	TRBJ1-1	CASSRGYGARTEAFF
TRBV11-2	TRBJ2-7	CASSSRPSDGYEQYF
TRBV19	TRBJ2-1	CASSTGTEFNEQFF
TRBV4-1	TRBJ2-2	CASSPGVTGRGFTGELFF
TRBV6-1	TRBJ2-3	CASCEGVRGPAVPDTQYF
TRBV19	TRBJ2-3	CASSNGGTDTQYF
TRBV4-2	TRBJ2-1	CASSQDRLAALYNEQFF
TRBV5-1	TRBJ2-7	CASRAHTSGSYEQYF
TRBV9	TRBJ1-6	CASSASTDFGSPLHF
TRBV24-1	TRBJ1-5	CATSSWPLLTQHF
TRBV6-2/TRBV6-3	TRBJ1-4	CASSYSLRDRVEKLFF
TRBV6-1	TRBJ1-2	CASSERDGYTF
TRBV5-1	TRBJ2-1	CASSPGTTLTNSEQFF
TRBV6-2/TRBV6-3	TRBJ2-1	CASSPLYNEQFF
TRBV5-4	TRBJ2-2	CASSWSAGELFF
TRBV29-1	TRBJ1-5	CIRRDRDNQPQHF
TRBV7-8	TRBJ1-6	CASSRDRVPPRNSPLHF
TRBV19	TRBJ2-7	CASSTWTGAYEQYF
TRBV28	TRBJ2-3	CASSLGGLAGGPSGADTQYF
TRBV19	TRBJ1-3	CATEEGYSGNTIYF
TRBV5-6	TRBJ2-7	CASSLGAGYEQYF
TRBV19	TRBJ1-5	CASSLTGPRIDQPQHF
TRBV18	TRBJ1-1	CASSPRTDMNTEAFF
TRBV6-5	TRBJ2-7	CASMGLNGVQYF
TRBV25-1	TRBJ1-2	CASSDPGQGYYGYTF
TRBV21-1	TRBJ2-1	CASSTPAGSYNEQFF
TRBV4-3	TRBJ2-3	CASSHDGQGATDTQYF
TRBV6-2/TRBV6-3	TRBJ2-1	CASSSLAGDIDEQFF
TRBV6-2/TRBV6-3	TRBJ2-1	CASSKAGGSVEQFF
TRBV7-2	TRBJ1-5	CASSLGWEYSNQPQHF
TRBV28	TRBJ1-2	CASLGVARDGYTF
TRBV2	TRBJ1-1	CASRARTGEGAEAFF
TRBV4-3	TRBJ2-7	CASSQELGPTYEQYF
TRBV3-1/TRBV3-2	TRBJ2-7	CASSQGMAINYEQYF
TRBV6-5	TRBJ2-1	CASSYSQGSFSEQFF
TRBV19	TRBJ1-5	CASSIDSGFKGNQPQHF
TRBV12-5	TRBJ1-3	CASGFGTQKGNTIYF
TRBV7-9	TRBJ2-3	CASSPVRGALDTQYF
TRBV7-2	TRBJ2-7	CASSFGGSPEQYF
TRBV6-5	TRBJ2-1	CASRLGQFNEQFF
TRBV2	TRBJ1-4	CASSISEKLFF
TRBV28	TRBJ1-5	CASSFDRAWVNQPQHF
TRBV7-2	TRBJ1-5	CASSLGQGLSQPQHF
TRBV19	TRBJ1-1	CASSIVALNTEAFF
TRBV7-2	TRBJ2-7	CASSRLSSYEQYF
TRBV4-2	TRBJ2-7	CASSQDLGTSGPLTYEQYF
TRBV28	TRBJ1-5	CATTGFNQPQHF
TRBV7-2	TRBJ1-2	CASSLGSLPTSGDGYTF
TRBV9	TRBJ2-7	CASSARGGVRSQDEQYF